The 27 T cell receptor beta chains reported below all come from one sample, sequenced in a study of T cell repertoires in cytomegalovirus infection (dated by TCRdb to about 2019). Sequencing was carried out with an Illumina HiSeq 1500. TCRdb reanalyzed the raw reads on its own, using fastp at Q25 for trimming and MiXCR for clone calling, and kept in-frame beta chains. Identical CDR3 proteins give one entry, which carries the most common genes and DNA. Across this sample there are roughly 990,000 distinct CDR3 sequences, with approximately 31% seen only once. The ten top clones hold 13% of the sample. What this sample's treatment or condition label stands for: in vitro stimulation with specific CMV peptide epitopes to enrich CMV-specific T cells. No antigen has been assigned to these receptors. Sequenced material: cultured CD8+ T cells from PBMCs, taken from culture after CMV antigen stimulation. Receptors were obtained from a human donor in good health (CMV status not recorded). Some clones in this sample may be carry-over from other donors' samples.

This clonotype showed up many times. The chain recombines TRBV7-8 with TRBJ2-1; no clear D. CDR3 size: 18 residues. Trimming pared 5 bases from V and 4 bases from J, leaving 24 bases between. Germline values: CDR1 SGHVS, CDR2 FQNEAQ. CDR3 loop: CASSNPRQVPAKYNEQFF. The DNA for the CDR3 is TGTGCCAGCAGCAACCCCAGGCAGGTCCCTGCCAAATACAATGAGCAGTTCTTC. The complete variable domain, with remaining parts taken from reference TRBV7-8 and TRBJ2-1, reads GAGVSQSPRYKVAKRGQDVALRCDPISGHVSLFWYQQALGQGPEFLTYFQNEAQLDKSGLPSDRFFAERPEGSVSTLKIQRTQQEDSAVYLCASSNPRQVPAKYNEQFFGPGTRLTVL.

By sample share, this clonotype is medium-sized (0.01 to 0.1%). V gene TRBV10-3 combines with J gene TRBJ2-3; D is perhaps TRBD2 (6 bases). V gave up 6 bases and J gave up 0 bases, with 22 bases separating them. The germline V gene encodes CDR1 ENHRY and CDR2 SYGVKD. This CDR3 contains 18 residues. As DNA, the CDR3 is TGTGCCATCAGCGCGGGTGGGGGACTGGGCTCTAGCACAGATACGCAGTATTTT. This codes for CAISAGGGLGSSTDTQYF.

This clonotype was seen a handful of times. The CDR3: CASSFRTSGGGNEQFF. CDR3 nucleotides: TGTGCCAGCAGTTTCAGGACTAGCGGGGGGGGGAATGAGCAGTTCTTC. The chain combines TRBV12-3 or TRBV12-4 with TRBJ2-1; 15 bases are a match to TRBD2. V shed 3 bases, J shed 7 bases, and the junction held 4 bases outside the gene matches. This CDR3 spans 16 amino acids.

The chain carries TRBV2 and TRBJ2-3; TRBD2 aligns across 15 bases. Germline CDR1 is SNHLY and CDR2 is FYNNEI. CDR3 size: 19 residues. Trimming cost V 4 bases and J 1 base; bases outside gene matches: 9. The CDR3 DNA sequence: TGTGCCAGCAGTGTGGGACTAGCGGGGGGCCTACGTCGCACAGATACGCAGTATTTT. It is translated as CASSVGLAGGLRRTDTQYF. Supplemented by reference TRBV2 and TRBJ2-3, the full variable domain reads EPEVTQTPSHQVTQMGQEVILRCVPISNHLYFYWYRQILGQKVEFLVSFYNNEISEKSEIFDDQFSVERPDGSNFTLKIRSTKLEDSAMYFCASSVGLAGGLRRTDTQYFGPGTRLTVL.

This clonotype was seen ten or more times. The chain combines TRBV7-8 with TRBJ2-7, with 11 bases that match TRBD1. V gave up 6 bases and J gave up 5 bases; unmatched junction bases: 12. The germline V gene encodes CDR1 SGHVS and CDR2 FQNEAQ. This CDR3 has 16 residues. This CDR3 reads CASRSTQGQGEDEQYF. DNA of the CDR3: TGTGCCAGCAGGTCAACGCAGGGACAGGGGGAGGACGAGCAGTACTTC.

The chain has TRBV7-2 and TRBJ2-1; 7 bases are a match to TRBD1. The CDR3 has 14 residues. In germline, CDR1 is SGHTA, CDR2 FQGNSA. Trimming cost V 5 bases and J 3 bases; bases outside gene matches: 4. CDR3 coding DNA: TGTGCCAGCAGCCCTACAGGGGACTACAATGAGCAGTTCTTC. Translated: CASSPTGDYNEQFF.

The CDR3: CASSAQGWTEAFF. Here the CDR3 DNA reads TGTGCCAGTAGTGCACAGGGTTGGACTGAAGCTTTCTTT. The chain links TRBV19 to TRBJ1-1; D perhaps matches TRBD1 (6 bases). The V gene lost 5 bases and the J gene lost 5 bases, with 12 bases spanning the gap. The CDR3 is 13 amino acids. Germline V lookup: CDR1 LNHDA, CDR2 SQIVND (reference sequence).

The V and J genes are TRBV10-3 and TRBJ2-2; unclear D gene. The germline V and J ends were trimmed by 3 bases and 4 bases, with 6 bases remaining between them. This CDR3 region has 13 residues. Per germline, CDR1 ENHRY and CDR2 SYGVKD. CDR3 sequence (DNA): TGTGCCATCAGTGATCTAGGCACCGGGGAGCTGTTTTTT. Encoded protein: CAISDLGTGELFF.

This clonotype came up a few times. The chain recombines TRBV27 with TRBJ2-1; D possibly corresponds to TRBD2 (5 bases). The CDR3 spans 12 residues. From germline, CDR1 is MNHEY and CDR2 SMNVEV (reference sequence). The germline V and J ends were trimmed by 2 bases and 11 bases, with 10 bases remaining between them. The CDR3 sequence: CASSLTRGKQFF. CDR3 DNA: TGTGCCAGCAGTTTAACAAGAGGGAAGCAGTTCTTC.

At least ten counts were recorded for this clonotype. This sequence joins TRBV7-8 and TRBJ2-5, with 7 bases identical to TRBD2. This CDR3 is built from 14 residues. J was trimmed by 2 bases and V by 5 bases; bases with no gene match: 5. CDR1 is SGHVS, CDR2 FQNEAQ, per germline. CDR3: CASSHREAQETQYF. The CDR3 DNA is TGTGCCAGCAGCCACCGGGAGGCTCAAGAGACCCAGTACTTC.

The rearrangement joins TRBV25-1 to TRBJ1-1; D unresolved. This CDR3 region has 15 residues. CDR1 and CDR2 from the germline V gene are MGHDK and SYGVNS. The ends were cut back, 1 base at V and 3 bases at J, with 12 bases in the middle. The CDR3 region is CASSEWGGRDTEAFF. The CDR3 DNA is TGTGCCAGCAGTGAATGGGGAGGGAGGGACACTGAAGCTTTCTTT.

This clonotype appeared a few times. The chain joins TRBV10-2 to TRBJ2-7; maybe TRBD1 (5 bases). With 0 bases removed from V and 4 bases from J, the gap between germline ends came to 10 bases. Germline-derived CDR1 and CDR2 are WSHSY and SAAADI. CDR3 length: 14 amino acids. Here the CDR3 reads CASSESRALYEQYF. In DNA form, the CDR3 reads TGCGCCAGCAGTGAGTCCAGGGCATTATACGAGCAGTACTTC.

The V and J genes are TRBV13 and TRBJ2-5; 7 nucleotides agree with TRBD2. Germline assignment: CDR1 PRHDT and CDR2 FYEKMQ (reference sequence). The CDR3 has 17 amino acids. V lost 2 bases, J lost 1 base, and 10 bases stayed unmatched. This CDR3 reads CASSLREGLRGQETQYF. The CDR3 DNA is TGTGCCAGCAGCTTAAGGGAGGGACTCCGCGGCCAAGAGACCCAGTACTTC.

V is TRBV12-3 or TRBV12-4 and J is TRBJ2-3, with D possibly TRBD1 on 6 matching bases. V was shortened by 5 bases and J by 2 bases, with 11 bases between the two germline ends. The CDR3 has 14 residues. The CDR3 DNA sequence: TGTGCCAGCAGTCCGACAGGCTACACAGATACGCAGTATTTT. Translating gives CASSPTGYTDTQYF.

The J gene is TRBJ1-1, the V gene TRBV7-9, with a tentative D call TRBD1 (6 bases). The V end was cut by 5 bases, the J end by 10 bases, with 17 bases between. This CDR3 comprises 13 residues. Germline CDR1 reads SEHNR; CDR2 reads FQNEAQ (reference sequence). The chain's CDR3 is CASSPDPMGAAFF. DNA for the CDR3: TGTGCCAGCAGCCCGGACCCCATGGGGGCAGCTTTCTTT.

J is TRBJ1-4 and V is TRBV7-8; D not certain. The CDR3 spans 14 residues. Germline-derived CDR1 and CDR2 are SGHVS and FQNEAQ. With 5 bases removed from V and 0 bases from J, the gap between germline ends came to 7 bases. The CDR3 spells CASSPHTTNEKLFF. The CDR3 DNA is TGTGCCAGCAGCCCCCATACAACTAATGAAAAACTGTTTTTT.

The chain recombines TRBV12-3 or TRBV12-4 with TRBJ2-2; weak D call: TRBD2 (6 bases). The CDR3 is 13 amino acids. V dropped 6 bases and J dropped 5 bases, with 10 bases sitting between them. The CDR3 region has the DNA TGTGCCAGCAGATGGGGGGATACCGGGGAGCTGTTTTTT. It codes for CASRWGDTGELFF.

This clonotype has a handful of counts. The chain combines TRBV6-5 with TRBJ1-4, with D unclear. This CDR3 comprises 15 residues. Looked up from germline, CDR1 is MNHEY and CDR2 is SVGAGI. Trimming stripped 3 bases from V and 0 bases from J, with 8 bases between. The CDR3 loop reads CASSYEGATNEKLFF. CDR3 in DNA: TGTGCCAGCAGTTATGAGGGTGCAACTAATGAAAAACTGTTTTTT.

This chain joins TRBV6-1 and TRBJ2-3; TRBD2 agrees at 11 bases. This CDR3 is 15 amino acids long. With V trimmed by 5 bases and J by 5 bases, 6 bases remained unmatched. Germline loops: CDR1 MNHNS, CDR2 SASEGT. CDR3 protein: CASSLTSGGKDTQYF. CDR3 bases: TGTGCCAGCAGTCTAACTAGCGGGGGTAAAGATACGCAGTATTTT.

This clonotype was recorded many times. CDR3 DNA: TGTGCCAGCAGCTTAAAAGGGAGGCATCGGCAGCCCCAGCATTTT. As protein: CASSLKGRHRQPQHF. The chain combines TRBV7-2 with TRBJ1-5; D not resolved. V was clipped by 2 bases and J by 7 bases, with 15 bases between them. The CDR3 contains 15 residues. From germline, CDR1 is SGHTA and CDR2 FQGNSA. Full variable domain (outside the CDR3, taken from reference TRBV7-2 and TRBJ1-5): GAGVSQSPSNKVTEKGKDVELRCDPISGHTALYWYRQSLGQGLEFLIYFQGNSAPDKSGLPSDRFSAERTGGSVSTLTIQRTQQEDSAVYLCASSLKGRHRQPQHFGDGTRLSIL.

This clonotype occurred a few times. The CDR3 DNA reads TGTGCCAGCAGTCAATATCGAGGAGGCCTGAGCTATGGCTACACCTTC. It is translated as CASSQYRGGLSYGYTF. This chain connects TRBV6-2 or TRBV6-3 to TRBJ1-2; D not certain. The germline gives CDR1 MNHEY, CDR2 SVGEGT. This CDR3 comprises 16 residues. Trimming cost V 5 bases and J 4 bases, with 20 bases left between them.

At least ten counts were recorded for this clonotype. V and J are TRBV2 and TRBJ1-5; the D is unclear. Germline CDR1 is SNHLY and CDR2 is FYNNEI. The CDR3 has 15 residues. Trimming pared 5 bases from V and 0 bases from J, leaving 11 bases between. Written as DNA, the CDR3 is TGTGCCAGCAGTAGCCGGGAGATTAGCAATCAGCCCCAGCATTTT. It encodes CASSSREISNQPQHF.

The V call is TRBV12-3 or TRBV12-4, the J call TRBJ2-1; 9 bases fit TRBD1. The CDR3 totals 15 residues. J was trimmed by 10 bases and V by 5 bases; bases with no gene match: 12. CDR3 DNA sequence: TGTGCCAGCAGTGGGTCCTGGACAGGGGACGGAGAGCAGTTCTTC. Encoded protein: CASSGSWTGDGEQFF.

In this sample, this clonotype turned up a few times. The genes are TRBV12-3 or TRBV12-4 and TRBJ1-2; TRBD1 is a possible D gene (6 bases). V lost 7 bases, J lost 1 base, and 25 bases lay in between. The CDR3 covers 18 residues. CDR3 DNA: TGTGCCAGCACCCCCGGCAGGGGATACTCCTGGAGTAACTATGGCTACACCTTC. Protein sequence: CASTPGRGYSWSNYGYTF.

This clonotype was found a few times. The J gene is TRBJ2-2, the V gene TRBV4-1; 10 nucleotides line up with TRBD2. With V trimmed by 3 bases and J by 2 bases, 9 bases remained unmatched. Germline CDR1 MGHRA, CDR2 YSYEKL. The CDR3 covers 18 residues. In DNA form, the CDR3 reads TGCGCCAGCAGCCACCCGGAGGGACTAGCGATCAACACCGGGGAGCTGTTTTTT. Protein product: CASSHPEGLAINTGELFF.

This clonotype was counted a few times. J is TRBJ1-1 and V is TRBV2; D might be TRBD1 (5 bases). CDR3 size: 15 residues. Trimming took off 3 bases at V and 2 bases at J, with 13 bases between the two ends. Germline V CDR1 and CDR2: SNHLY, FYNNEI. The CDR3 spells CASSDRDAGNTEAFF. The CDR3 region has the DNA TGTGCCAGCAGTGATAGGGACGCCGGCAACACTGAAGCTTTCTTT.

The rearrangement links TRBV19 to TRBJ2-7, with D possibly being TRBD1 (7 bases). With 5 bases removed from V and 4 bases from J, the gap between germline ends came to 15 bases. The CDR3 spans 14 residues. Germline V gene lookup returns CDR1 LNHDA and CDR2 SQIVND (reference sequence). The CDR3 region has the DNA TGTGCCAGTAGTGCATCGACAGGGAGGTACGAGCAGTACTTC. This sequence encodes CASSASTGRYEQYF.